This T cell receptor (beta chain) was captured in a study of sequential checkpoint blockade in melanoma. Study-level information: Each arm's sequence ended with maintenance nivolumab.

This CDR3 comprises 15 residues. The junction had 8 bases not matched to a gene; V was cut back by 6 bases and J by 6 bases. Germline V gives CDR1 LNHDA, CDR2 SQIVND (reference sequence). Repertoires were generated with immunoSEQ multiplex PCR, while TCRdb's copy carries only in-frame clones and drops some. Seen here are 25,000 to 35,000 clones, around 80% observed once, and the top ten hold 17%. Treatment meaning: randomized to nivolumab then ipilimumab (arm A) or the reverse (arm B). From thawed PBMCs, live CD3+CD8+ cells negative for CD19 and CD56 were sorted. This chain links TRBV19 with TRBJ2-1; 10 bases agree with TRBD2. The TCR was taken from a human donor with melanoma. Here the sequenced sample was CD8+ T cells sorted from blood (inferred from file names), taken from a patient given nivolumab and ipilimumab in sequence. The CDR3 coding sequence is TGTGCCAGTAGCCTTAGCGGGGGGCCCCTCAATGAGCAGTTCTTC. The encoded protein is CASSLSGGPLNEQFF.